The 30 T cell receptor beta chains below were found in one sample sequenced in a study of blood T cell repertoires in COVID-19. Libraries were prepared by immunoSEQ multiplex PCR; TCRdb keeps only in-frame clonotypes and omits some of them. The sample has 45,000 or so clones; 70% to 90% are singletons. Sample: peripheral blood. The receptors derive from a man aged 40-49 years with active COVID-19.

The chain has TRBV9 and TRBJ2-7; weak D call: TRBD1 (6 bases). Per the germline V gene, CDR1 is SGDLS and CDR2 is YYNGEE. Trimming stripped 3 bases from V and 0 bases from J, with 19 bases between. The CDR3 runs to 17 residues. CDR3 in DNA: TGTGCCAGCAGCGCAGACCAACAGGGAGCGGCCTCCTACGAGCAGTACTTC. This translates into CASSADQQGAASYEQYF. Full variable domain (rest looked up from reference TRBV9 and TRBJ2-7): DSGVTQTPKHLITATGQRVTLRCSPRSGDLSVYWYQQSLDQGLQFLIQYYNGEERAKGNILERFSAQQFPDLHSELNLSSLELGDSALYFCASSADQQGAASYEQYFGPGTRLTVT.

The rearrangement joins TRBV7-7 to TRBJ2-5; D possibly corresponds to TRBD2 (6 bases). Looked up from germline, CDR1 is SSHAT and CDR2 is FNYEAQ (reference sequence). Trimming cost V 0 bases and J 2 bases, with 10 bases left between them. This CDR3 region has 15 residues. In DNA form, the CDR3 reads TGTGCCAGCAGCTTAGCAACGGGGGTACAAGAGACCCAGTACTTC. It translates to CASSLATGVQETQYF.

This rearrangement joins TRBV19 to TRBJ2-2; D remains ambiguous. This CDR3 region has 15 residues. Germline V gives CDR1 LNHDA, CDR2 SQIVND (reference sequence). Trimming removed 2 bases at V and 0 bases at J, with 7 bases between. The DNA of the CDR3 is TGTGCCAGTAGTATACTGAGAGCGAACACCGGGGAGCTGTTTTTT. It is translated as CASSILRANTGELFF.

The chain joins TRBV6-5 to TRBJ1-1; 8 nucleotides agree with TRBD1. V trimming: 4 bases; J trimming: 5 bases; junction bases outside the gene matches: 6. The CDR3 totals 14 residues. Germline loops: CDR1 MNHEY, CDR2 SVGAGI. CDR3 amino acids: CASSFGTGGTEAFF. The CDR3 DNA reads as TGTGCCAGCAGTTTTGGGACAGGAGGGACTGAAGCTTTCTTT.

This chain connects TRBV28 to TRBJ2-5; 8 bases map to TRBD2. The CDR3 spans 18 residues. CDR1 and CDR2 (germline): MDHEN, SYDVKM. Unmatched junction bases numbered 16, after V lost 3 bases and J lost 4 bases. CDR3 sequence (DNA): TGTGCCAGCAGTTTGTTAAGTGGAATGAGCGGGAGAGTAGAGACCCAGTACTTC. Protein sequence: CASSLLSGMSGRVETQYF.

This chain connects TRBV27 to TRBJ2-3, with a tentative D call TRBD1 (6 bases). Between the trimmed V and J ends, which lost 4 bases and 1 base, there was a span of 12 bases. CDR1 and CDR2 (germline): MNHEY, SMNVEV (reference sequence). CDR3 length: 15 amino acids. CDR3 region: CASSSNRVGTDTQYF. Written as DNA, the CDR3 is TGTGCCAGCAGTTCCAACAGGGTGGGCACAGATACGCAGTATTTT.

In this sample, this clone turned up once. This chain links TRBV2 with TRBJ2-3; TRBD2 is a possible D gene (5 bases). Deletions cut 6 bases from V and 1 base from J, with 11 bases between. The CDR3 runs to 14 residues. Germline V gives CDR1 SNHLY, CDR2 FYNNEI. DNA of the CDR3: TGTGCCAGCAGCTCCGGGATAGGCACAGATACGCAGTATTTT. Translated, it gives CASSSGIGTDTQYF.

V gene TRBV7-9 combines with J gene TRBJ2-7; TRBD1 agrees at 9 bases. Unmatched junction bases numbered 12, after V lost 5 bases and J lost 7 bases. The germline V gene has CDR1 SEHNR and CDR2 FQNEAQ (reference sequence). The CDR3 length is 15 residues. CDR3 coding DNA: TGTGCCAGCAGCATCCCCGGGACAGGGTTGGGGGAGCAGTACTTC. Encoded protein: CASSIPGTGLGEQYF. The full variable domain, in which reference TRBV7-9 and TRBJ2-7 provide the parts outside the CDR3, is DTGVSQNPRHKITKRGQNVTFRCDPISEHNRLYWYRQTLGQGPEFLTYFQNEAQLEKSRLLSDRFSAERPKGSFSTLEIQRTEQGDSAMYLCASSIPGTGLGEQYFGPGTRLTVT.

The V call is TRBV7-7, the J call TRBJ1-3, with D perhaps TRBD1 (5 bases). V was cut by 5 bases and J by 2 bases, with 13 bases left in between. The CDR3 totals 15 residues. The germline CDR1 and CDR2 sequences are SSHAT and FNYEAQ (reference sequence). For the CDR3, the DNA is TGTGCCAGCAGCCCGCGGGGGGGTGCTGGAAACACCATATATTTT. Its translation is CASSPRGGAGNTIYF.

In its sample, this clone was seen once. The chain recombines TRBV5-5 with TRBJ2-7, with no clear D. CDR3 length: 14 amino acids. The V gene's germline CDR1 is SGHKS and CDR2 YYEKEE (reference sequence). With 1 base removed from V and 1 base from J, the gap between germline ends came to 9 bases. CDR3 sequence reads: CASSLSYRSYEQYF. As DNA, the CDR3 is TGTGCCAGCAGCTTGTCGTACAGATCCTACGAGCAGTACTTC. Full variable domain (remainder filled in from reference TRBV5-5 and TRBJ2-7): DAGVTQSPTHLIKTRGQQVTLRCSPISGHKSVSWYQQVLGQGPQFIFQYYEKEERGRGNFPDRFSARQFPNYSSELNVNALLLGDSALYLCASSLSYRSYEQYFGPGTRLTVT.

The rearrangement joins TRBV6-1 to TRBJ1-2, with a tentative D call TRBD1 (5 bases). Trimming stripped 3 bases from V and 4 bases from J, with 9 bases between. Germline CDR1 reads MNHNS; CDR2 reads SASEGT. This CDR3 has 13 amino acids. CDR3 coding DNA: TGTGCCAGCAGTGAGCAGGGACTCTATGGCTACACCTTC. Encoded protein: CASSEQGLYGYTF.

This sequence joins TRBV7-8 and TRBJ2-2; 13 nucleotides align to TRBD2. The J segment lost 5 bases and the V segment lost 7 bases, leaving 7 bases of the junction unmatched. In germline, CDR1 is SGHVS, CDR2 FQNEAQ. The CDR3 totals 16 residues. DNA of the CDR3: TGTGCCAGCACCCTCGTACTAGCGGGAGGGACCGGGGAGCTGTTTTTT. This codes for CASTLVLAGGTGELFF.

In this sample, this clone turned up once. J is TRBJ1-2 and V is TRBV18, with TRBD1 matching over 7 bases. After removal of 2 bases from V and 4 bases from J, the junction contained 4 bases not matched to a gene. Germline CDR1 reads KGHSH; CDR2 reads LQKENI. This CDR3 has 14 amino acids. The CDR3 DNA follows: TGTGCCAGCTCACCAGGACAGGACCCCTATGGCTACACCTTC. Translating it yields CASSPGQDPYGYTF. Filled out from reference TRBV18 and TRBJ1-2, the complete variable domain reads NAGVMQNPRHLVRRRGQEARLRCSPMKGHSHVYWYRQLPEEGLKFMVYLQKENIIDESGMPKERFSAEFPKEGPSILRIQQVVRGDSAAYFCASSPGQDPYGYTFGSGTRLTVV.

The chain combines TRBV9 with TRBJ2-4, with D possibly matching TRBD2 (5 bases). This CDR3 has 17 residues. Trimming removed 0 bases at V and 2 bases at J, with 15 bases between. The V gene's germline CDR1 is SGDLS and CDR2 YYNGEE. CDR3 sequence: CASSVDGRDGTKNIQYF. In DNA, the CDR3 is TGTGCCAGCAGCGTAGATGGCCGGGATGGGACCAAAAACATTCAGTACTTC.

Here the CDR3 DNA reads TGTGCCAGCAGCTTAGGGACTACCTCCGTCGAGGAGCAGTACTTC. It codes for CASSLGTTSVEEQYF. The chain joins TRBV7-9 to TRBJ2-7; a weak D match, TRBD2 (6 bases). Germline V gives CDR1 SEHNR, CDR2 FQNEAQ (reference sequence). V was trimmed by 1 base and J by 7 bases, leaving 17 bases between them. The CDR3 extends over 15 amino acids.

This chain links TRBV7-9 with TRBJ1-2; D ambiguous. V was pared by 6 bases and J by 6 bases, with 11 bases between. Germline loops: CDR1 SEHNR, CDR2 FQNEAQ (reference sequence). The CDR3 contains 12 residues. The CDR3 is CASSEKENGYTF. The CDR3 region has the DNA TGTGCCAGCAGTGAGAAAGAAAATGGCTACACCTTC.

This clone was seen just once. The rearrangement links TRBV5-1 to TRBJ1-1, with 9 positions matching TRBD1. With 5 bases clipped from V and 7 bases from J, the junction kept 12 bases outside the gene matches. Germline values: CDR1 SGHRS, CDR2 YFSETQ. The CDR3 has 15 amino acids. The CDR3 bases are TGCGCCAGCAGTCACACCGGGACAGGGACCTATGAAGCTTTCTTT. Amino acids: CASSHTGTGTYEAFF.

The genes are TRBV10-3 and TRBJ1-1; 8 nucleotides match TRBD1. This CDR3 contains 13 residues. J was trimmed by 0 bases and V by 8 bases; bases with no gene match: 2. The germline V gene has CDR1 ENHRY and CDR2 SYGVKD. In nucleotides, the CDR3 is TGTGCCATCGGGACAGGCTTGAACACTGAAGCTTTCTTT. Protein product: CAIGTGLNTEAFF.

The chain has TRBV9 and TRBJ1-1; no firm D call. Germline values: CDR1 SGDLS, CDR2 YYNGEE. The CDR3 is made up of 13 amino acids. The V gene lost 5 bases and the J gene lost 1 base, with 9 bases spanning the gap. The DNA for the CDR3 is TGTGCCAGCAGTCAACACCCGAACACTGAAGCTTTCTTT. Translation: CASSQHPNTEAFF.

The rearrangement uses TRBV5-1 and TRBJ1-5; D may be TRBD1 (5 bases). CDR3 length equals 15 residues. V dropped 5 bases and J dropped 0 bases, with 12 bases sitting between them. Germline assignment: CDR1 SGHRS and CDR2 YFSETQ. The CDR3 reads CASRPTVYSNQPQHF. Here the CDR3 DNA reads TGCGCCAGCAGACCGACAGTATATAGCAATCAGCCCCAGCATTTT.

This clone has a handful of counts. This chain connects TRBV9 to TRBJ1-1, with 7 bases fitting TRBD1. The V segment lost 0 bases and the J segment 7 bases; nucleotides outside the gene matches: 9. This CDR3 has 15 amino acids. Germline CDR1 reads SGDLS; CDR2 reads YYNGEE. The CDR3 spells CASSVGGTEIHEAFF. CDR3 nucleotide sequence: TGTGCCAGCAGCGTAGGGGGGACAGAGATACATGAAGCTTTCTTT.

J is TRBJ2-5 and V is TRBV27; no definite D call. CDR3 length: 12 amino acids. The V gene's germline CDR1 is MNHEY and CDR2 SMNVEV (reference sequence). Between the trimmed V and J ends, which lost 10 bases and 5 bases, there was a span of 14 bases. The CDR3 loop is CAIPPLSETQYF. The CDR3 DNA sequence: TGTGCCATCCCGCCACTCTCGGAGACCCAGTACTTC.

The chain uses TRBV9 and TRBJ2-3; D might be TRBD2 (7 bases). CDR1 is SGDLS, CDR2 YYNGEE, per germline. V gave up 4 bases and J gave up 6 bases, with 18 bases separating them. This CDR3 has 15 amino acids. The CDR3 DNA sequence: TGTGCCAGCAGCCGTAGGGGGGGAGGTCCCGATACGCAGTATTTT. The encoded protein is CASSRRGGGPDTQYF.

This clone was picked up a small number of times. This chain joins TRBV2 and TRBJ2-3, with a weak D call TRBD1 (6 bases). V was clipped by 2 bases and J by 8 bases, with 20 bases between them. The CDR3 extends over 16 amino acids. Germline V lookup: CDR1 SNHLY, CDR2 FYNNEI. The CDR3 loop reads CASSEPTNTGFGTQYF. DNA for the CDR3: TGTGCCAGCAGTGAACCCACTAATACAGGGTTCGGTACGCAGTATTTT.

This clone was recorded once. This chain connects TRBV28 to TRBJ2-1, with 11 bases that match TRBD2. Per germline, CDR1 MDHEN and CDR2 SYDVKM. V lost 5 bases to trimming and J lost 4 bases; unmatched junction nucleotides: 4. This CDR3 has 15 amino acids. CDR3 coding DNA: TGTGCCAGCAGTCCGGGACTAGCGGCGTACAATGAGCAGTTCTTC. The encoded protein is CASSPGLAAYNEQFF.

This chain connects TRBV5-4 to TRBJ2-2; tentative D call: TRBD1 (6 bases). Germline V gene sequence: CDR1 SGHNT, CDR2 YYREEE (reference sequence). The CDR3 length is 15 residues. V was cut by 0 bases and J by 7 bases, with 13 bases left in between. This CDR3 is CASSLGGRLGGELFF. The DNA of the CDR3 is TGTGCCAGCAGCTTGGGGGGGCGCCTTGGCGGGGAGCTGTTTTTT. The whole variable domain, filled in from reference TRBV5-4 and TRBJ2-2, reads ETGVTQSPTHLIKTRGQQVTLRCSSQSGHNTVSWYQQALGQGPQFIFQYYREEENGRGNFPPRFSGLQFPNYSSELNVNALELDDSALYLCASSLGGRLGGELFFGEGSRLTVL.

This chain connects TRBV9 to TRBJ2-3; D may be TRBD2 (8 bases). Trimming shortened V by 3 bases and J by 2 bases, and 16 bases separated the two germline ends. The CDR3 length is 16 residues. Looked up from germline, CDR1 is SGDLS and CDR2 is YYNGEE. This chain's CDR3 is CASSAHSGTATDTQYF. CDR3 in DNA: TGTGCCAGCAGCGCTCATAGCGGGACAGCCACAGATACGCAGTATTTT.

The chain combines TRBV5-5 with TRBJ2-1, with 15 bases fitting TRBD2. This CDR3 spans 16 amino acids. The V and J ends lost 3 bases and 8 bases, in that order; junction bases with no gene match: 6. Germline-derived CDR1 and CDR2 are SGHKS and YYEKEE (reference sequence). In nucleotides, the CDR3 is TGTGCCAGCAGCTCAGGACTAGCGGGAGGGCTTGATGAGCAGTTCTTC. This encodes CASSSGLAGGLDEQFF.

The chain carries TRBV21-1 and TRBJ2-1; the table's D call TRBD2 went unverified against the DNA. TRBV21-1 is a pseudogene. The CDR3 spans 20 residues. CDR3 loop: CASSKYGTSGRAGAIGEQFF. CDR3 nucleotides: TGTGCCAGCAGCAAATACGGGACTAGCGGGAGGGCCGGGGCGATTGGTGAGCAGTTCTTC.

The chain carries TRBV5-4 and TRBJ2-5; D ambiguous. Germline loops: CDR1 SGHNT, CDR2 YYREEE (reference sequence). Between the trimmed V and J ends, which lost 0 bases and 4 bases, there was a span of 10 bases. The CDR3 covers 14 residues. CDR3 sequence: CASSLALAGETQYF. The CDR3 coding sequence is TGTGCCAGCAGCTTGGCCTTGGCAGGAGAGACCCAGTACTTC.